These 19 T cell receptor beta chains originate from one sample sequenced in a study of blood T cells in healthy people across ages. Primed by a sample-barcoded 5' primer and a J-beta primer mix, a second PCR proceeded for 7 to 11 cycles. TCRdb reprocessed the 5' RACE reads with MiXCR, giving one entry per CDR3 protein. In the table there are a few hundred thousand distinct CDR3 sequences, roughly 26% of which are singletons. Sequencing was performed on blood. The receptor source for this set is a woman in her 70s in good health.

The genes are TRBV5-1 and TRBJ2-3; D perhaps matches TRBD2 (6 bases). The germline CDR1 and CDR2 sequences are SGHRS and YFSETQ. V shed 2 bases and J shed 5 bases, with 12 bases lying between them. The CDR3 spans 14 residues. The CDR3 region has the DNA TGCGCCAGCAGCTTAGGCGGGGTCGGAGATACGCAGTATTTT. Protein product: CASSLGGVGDTQYF.

J is TRBJ2-3 and V is TRBV28; D is uncertain. The CDR3 extends over 12 amino acids. The germline gives CDR1 MDHEN, CDR2 SYDVKM. V shed 3 bases and J shed 6 bases, with 7 bases lying between them. CDR3 region: CASSFRIDTQYF. The DNA for the CDR3 is TGTGCCAGCAGTTTCCGGATCGATACGCAGTATTTT.

This clonotype was detected ten times or more. This chain joins TRBV20-1 and TRBJ2-7, with D maybe TRBD2 (5 bases). CDR3 length equals 11 residues. Looked up from germline, CDR1 is DFQATT and CDR2 is SNEGSKA (reference sequence). The CDR3 loop is CSPAEAYEQYF. In DNA form, the CDR3 reads TGCTCCCCCGCGGAGGCCTACGAGCAGTACTTC.

The V call is TRBV20-1, the J call TRBJ1-6; D might be TRBD1 (5 bases). The CDR3 extends over 16 amino acids. V was cut by 3 bases and J by 10 bases, with 22 bases left in between. In germline, CDR1 is DFQATT, CDR2 SNEGSKA (reference sequence). CDR3 residues: CSARAGKRSRESPLHF. In nucleotides, the CDR3 is TGCAGTGCTAGGGCCGGAAAAAGGTCCAGGGAATCACCCCTCCACTTT.

Many counts were recorded for this clonotype. This chain connects TRBV18 to TRBJ2-1, with D perhaps TRBD2 (6 bases). CDR3 length equals 15 residues. V lost 8 bases and J 3 bases, leaving 17 bases between the germline ends. Germline assignment: CDR1 KGHSH and CDR2 LQKENI. CDR3 DNA sequence: TGTGCCAGCAGCCCCCTCGCGGGATTCTACAATGAGCAGTTCTTC. This encodes CASSPLAGFYNEQFF.

This clonotype was seen ten or more times. This rearrangement joins TRBV28 to TRBJ2-6; 8 bases line up with TRBD1. From germline, CDR1 is MDHEN and CDR2 SYDVKM. V dropped 5 bases and J dropped 2; count of bases not matched to a gene: 8. CDR3 length: 17 amino acids. CDR3 nucleotides: TGTGCCAGCAGTAGGACAGGGACGGGAGCTGGGGCCAACGTCCTGACTTTC. It codes for CASSRTGTGAGANVLTF.

V usage is TRBV7-2 and J usage is TRBJ1-4, with 9 bases lining up with TRBD1. The CDR3 has 14 residues. The trim removed 5 bases at V and 8 bases at J, leaving 6 bases unmatched. Germline V lookup: CDR1 SGHTA, CDR2 FQGNSA. The CDR3 loop is CASSQGQGKEKLFF. The CDR3 DNA sequence: TGTGCCAGCAGCCAGGGACAGGGAAAGGAAAAACTGTTTTTT.

The chain couples TRBV6-5 to TRBJ1-2; tentative D call: TRBD1 (6 bases). Germline-derived CDR1 and CDR2 are MNHEY and SVGAGI. The CDR3 length is 13 residues. Trimming pared 5 bases from V and 3 bases from J, leaving 10 bases between. CDR3: CASSLQGYYGYTF. CDR3 bases: TGTGCCAGCAGTCTACAGGGATACTATGGCTACACCTTC.

This clonotype was detected only a few times. The J gene is TRBJ2-5, the V gene TRBV5-1; 8 nucleotides agree with TRBD1. TRBJ2-1 explains the end of the DNA better; the J call may be wrong. The CDR3 is 15 residues long. The germline CDR1 and CDR2 sequences are SGHRS and YFSETQ. This chain's CDR3 is CASSLGQGAGNEQFF. CDR3 in DNA: TGCGCCAGCAGCTTGGGGCAGGGGGCGGGCAATGAGCAGTTCTTC.

In its sample, this clonotype was seen a few times. J is TRBJ1-6 and V is TRBV7-9, with D possibly matching TRBD1 (6 bases). The CDR3 extends over 15 amino acids. Germline CDR1 is SEHNR and CDR2 is FQNEAQ (reference sequence). With 1 base removed from V and 6 bases from J, the gap between germline ends came to 10 bases. The CDR3 DNA reads as TGTGCCAGCAGCTTAGAGAGGACAGCTAATTCACCCCTCCACTTT. It encodes CASSLERTANSPLHF.

J is TRBJ1-4 and V is TRBV28; D perhaps matches TRBD1 (5 bases). The V and J ends lost 3 bases and 9 bases respectively, with 14 bases between them. CDR3 length: 14 residues. Germline CDR1 and CDR2: MDHEN and SYDVKM. CDR3: CASSLSQGPQKLFF. The DNA of the CDR3 is TGTGCCAGCAGTTTGTCGCAGGGACCGCAAAAACTGTTTTTT.

The chain joins TRBV20-1 to TRBJ2-1; 11 bases line up with TRBD2. CDR3 length equals 15 residues. Germline lookup yields CDR1 DFQATT and CDR2 SNEGSKA (reference sequence). After removal of 2 bases from V and 9 bases from J, the junction contained 9 bases not matched to a gene. The CDR3 is CSARPGASGRFEQFF. The CDR3, as DNA: TGCAGTGCTAGACCCGGGGCTAGCGGGAGGTTTGAGCAGTTCTTC.

The chain carries TRBV7-7 and TRBJ2-5; D ambiguous. The CDR3 contains 14 residues. V was shortened by 3 bases and J by 0 bases, with 8 bases between the two germline ends. From germline, CDR1 is SSHAT and CDR2 FNYEAQ (reference sequence). DNA of the CDR3: TGTGCCAGCAGCTTGTTTTTGGACCAAGAGACCCAGTACTTC. Its translation: CASSLFLDQETQYF.

This clonotype was counted only a few times. The gene calls are TRBV7-3 and TRBJ1-1; possible D gene TRBD1, 5 bases. V was cut by 1 base and J by 7 bases, with 10 bases left in between. The CDR3 loop spans 13 amino acids. Germline-derived CDR1 and CDR2 are SGHTA and FQGTGA. Here the CDR3 reads CASSLNWGSEAFF. CDR3 bases: TGTGCCAGCAGCTTAAATTGGGGGAGTGAAGCTTTCTTT.

This clonotype was detected many times. The rearrangement links TRBV20-1 to TRBJ2-7; D is unresolved. The CDR3 contains 15 residues. Trimming removed 0 bases from V and 4 bases from J, with 16 bases in between. Germline CDR1 is DFQATT and CDR2 is SNEGSKA (reference sequence). The CDR3 sequence is CSARDRRKTTYEQYF. In nucleotides, the CDR3 is TGCAGTGCTAGAGATCGCCGGAAAACAACTTACGAGCAGTACTTC.

On this clonotype itself: It may be a read error: a sequence one base away is much more abundant. The rearrangement links TRBV6-2 or TRBV6-3 to TRBJ1-4; the D is unclear. V dropped 6 bases and J dropped 7 bases, with 18 bases sitting between them. The CDR3 contains 15 residues. Germline-derived CDR1 and CDR2 are MNHEY and SVGEGT. Here the CDR3 reads CASRPWASRVEKLFF. CDR3 bases: TGTGCCAGCAGACCCTGGGCAAGCCGCGTTGAAAAACTGTTTTTT.

This clonotype was seen a single time. The chain combines TRBV10-3 with TRBJ2-3, with D tentatively TRBD1 or TRBD2 (5 bases each). V shed 2 bases and J shed 8 bases, with 17 bases lying between them. Germline values: CDR1 ENHRY, CDR2 SYGVKD. The CDR3 consists of 15 residues. The CDR3 here is CAISEGGSGLGTQYF. DNA of the CDR3: TGTGCCATCAGTGAGGGGGGATCCGGACTGGGTACGCAGTATTTT.

The chain joins TRBV6-5 to TRBJ2-7; 7 nucleotides align to TRBD2. Germline assignment: CDR1 MNHEY and CDR2 SVGAGI. The CDR3 runs to 14 residues. The V and J ends lost 4 bases and 4 bases, in that order; junction bases with no gene match: 7. The CDR3 nucleotides are TGTGCCAGCAGTTCCCCGGGCGGGAGTTACGAGCAGTACTTC. The encoded protein is CASSSPGGSYEQYF.

This clonotype is a singleton in its sample. A much larger clone differs by one base, so this may be a read error. In this CDR3 the conserved last residue, phenylalanine or tryptophan, is missing, so a read error is likely. The chain couples TRBV6-6 to TRBJ1-2; TRBD1 agrees at 8 bases. The CDR3 spans 16 residues. The J segment lost 3 bases and the V segment lost 11 bases, leaving 17 bases of the junction unmatched. Germline CDR1 and CDR2: MNHNY and SVGAGI (reference sequence). CDR3 in DNA: TGTGCCGTTCGTTCGCACGGGACAGGTTCCCACTATGGCTACACCTAC. Protein: CAVRSHGTGSHYGYTY.